These 16 T cell receptor beta chains share one sample of origin, sequenced in a study of shared clonotypes between healthy human individuals. Repertoires were generated with immunoSEQ multiplex PCR, while TCRdb's copy carries only in-frame clones and drops some. The table lists about 1.4 million clones, roughly 96% of them singletons, with approximately 1% in the top ten. Input material: naive CD4+ T cells sorted from blood. The subset denotes: CD45RA+ positively selected. These receptors were obtained from a man in his thirties or forties in good health.

The chain is built from TRBV5-1 and TRBJ1-4; D not resolved. This CDR3 has 13 amino acids. Germline CDR1 SGHRS, CDR2 YFSETQ. The V end was cut by 0 bases, the J end by 6 bases, with 6 bases between. CDR3: CASSLGVYEKLFF. CDR3 nucleotide sequence: TGCGCCAGCAGCTTGGGGGTGTATGAAAAACTGTTTTTT.

The gene calls are TRBV7-9 and TRBJ2-3; 15 bases fit TRBD2. This CDR3 is 19 amino acids long. The J segment lost 5 bases and the V segment lost 5 bases, leaving 14 bases of the junction unmatched. Germline V gene data show CDR1 as SEHNR and CDR2 as FQNEAQ (reference sequence). The CDR3 sequence is CASSPPFWTSGRGLDTQYF. The DNA of the CDR3 is TGTGCCAGCAGCCCCCCCTTCTGGACTAGCGGGAGGGGTTTAGATACGCAGTATTTT.

The genes are TRBV6-6 and TRBJ2-3, with D perhaps assigned TRBD1 or TRBD2 (5 bases each). V was cut by 0 bases and J by 4 bases, with 8 bases left in between. The CDR3 is 14 amino acids. Germline V lookup: CDR1 MNHNY, CDR2 SVGAGI (reference sequence). CDR3 in amino acids: CASSYSGAADTQYF. CDR3 nucleotides: TGTGCCAGCAGTTACTCCGGGGCTGCAGATACGCAGTATTTT.

The chain is built from TRBV21-1 and TRBJ2-3; TRBD1 was called by the table and not checked on the DNA. TRBV21-1 is described as a pseudogene. The CDR3 has 14 amino acids. The CDR3 nucleotides read TGTGCCAGCTCTCGGGACAGGGTCACAGATACGCAGTATTTT. It specifies CASSRDRVTDTQYF.

The chain recombines TRBV11-2 with TRBJ1-1; D gene unclear. The CDR3 is 14 residues long. V lost 7 bases, J lost 1 base, and 13 bases lay in between. Germline V gene data show CDR1 as SGHAT and CDR2 as FQNNGV. The CDR3 loop reads CASILGGGNTEAFF. The CDR3 coding sequence is TGTGCCAGCATCCTAGGAGGCGGGAACACTGAAGCTTTCTTT.

The chain links TRBV7-3 to TRBJ2-3; D not resolved. The CDR3 is made up of 15 amino acids. Germline V lookup: CDR1 SGHTA, CDR2 FQGTGA. V was trimmed by 1 base and J by 2 bases, leaving 10 bases between them. CDR3 nucleotides: TGTGCCAGCAGCTTAAACAGTGGGGTCACAGATACGCAGTATTTT. This translates into CASSLNSGVTDTQYF.

There are a few counts of this clone. The chain links TRBV28 to TRBJ1-2; weak D call: TRBD1 (5 bases). The V gene lost 1 base and the J gene lost 2 bases, with 5 bases spanning the gap. The CDR3 covers 13 residues. Germline V gene sequence: CDR1 MDHEN, CDR2 SYDVKM. The CDR3 here is CASSLSGNYGYTF. The CDR3 DNA sequence: TGTGCCAGCAGTTTATCAGGGAACTATGGCTACACCTTC.

The genes are TRBV25-1 and TRBJ1-5, with 8 bases lining up with TRBD1. This CDR3 has 14 amino acids. V gave up 6 bases and J gave up 6 bases; unmatched junction bases: 7. CDR1 is MGHDK, CDR2 SYGVNS, per germline. The CDR3 spells CASSPRGHSQPQHF. In nucleotides, the CDR3 is TGTGCCAGCAGCCCCAGGGGGCATAGTCAGCCCCAGCATTTT.

This clone was picked up one time. This rearrangement joins TRBV5-6 to TRBJ2-3, with 7 bases lining up with TRBD2. V lost 4 bases, J lost 1 base, and 12 bases stayed unmatched. CDR3 length: 17 residues. The germline CDR1 and CDR2 sequences are SGHDT and YYEEEE. The CDR3 here is CASSRSYGEGGTDTQYF. In DNA, the CDR3 is TGTGCCAGCAGCCGGTCGTATGGGGAGGGCGGCACAGATACGCAGTATTTT.

The rearrangement joins TRBV7-9 to TRBJ2-7; the D gene is possibly TRBD2 (6 bases). CDR3 length: 12 residues. Trimming stripped 1 base from V and 7 bases from J, with 8 bases between. Germline values: CDR1 SEHNR, CDR2 FQNEAQ (reference sequence). This CDR3 is CASSLGLAEQYF. The CDR3 nucleotides read TGTGCCAGCAGCTTAGGTCTAGCGGAGCAGTACTTC.

This chain connects TRBV2 to TRBJ2-1; 7 bases are shared with TRBD1. In germline, CDR1 is SNHLY, CDR2 FYNNEI. This CDR3 has 17 amino acids. J was trimmed by 4 bases and V by 8 bases; bases with no gene match: 17. The CDR3 DNA is TGTGCCAGCGATCGGAGCGGACAGGCTATCGGTTACAATGAGCAGTTCTTC. It encodes CASDRSGQAIGYNEQFF.

The V and J genes are TRBV10-3 and TRBJ2-1; D unresolved. Germline-derived CDR1 and CDR2 are ENHRY and SYGVKD. This CDR3 is built from 16 residues. Trimming left V 8 bases short and J 1 base short, with 18 bases between. The CDR3 loop reads CAIQARGERSYNEQFF. The DNA of the CDR3 is TGTGCCATCCAAGCAAGAGGAGAGCGATCCTACAATGAGCAGTTCTTC.

This clone was recorded once. The identical CDR3 is also encoded by other nucleotide sequences in the sample. This chain joins TRBV7-6 and TRBJ2-7; 8 nucleotides line up with TRBD2. Per germline, CDR1 SGHVS and CDR2 FNYEAQ. Unmatched junction bases numbered 5, after V lost 1 base and J lost 6 bases. The CDR3 runs to 14 residues. CDR3: CASSLGAGAGEQYF. DNA of the CDR3: TGTGCCAGCAGCTTAGGAGCGGGAGCTGGCGAGCAGTACTTC.

The sample holds one count of this clone. The V and J genes are TRBV27 and TRBJ1-2; D is unclear. Trimming left V 8 bases short and J 6 bases short, with 22 bases between. In germline, CDR1 is MNHEY, CDR2 SMNVEV (reference sequence). The CDR3 is 15 residues long. The CDR3 DNA sequence: TGTGCCAGCGGATCCCTCTTGGGTAGAGCGGATGGCTACACCTTC. Translating it yields CASGSLLGRADGYTF.

As regards this clone: Other DNA sequences in the same sample also yield this CDR3. The chain couples TRBV7-2 to TRBJ1-3; the D is unclear. There are 15 residues in the CDR3. The germline V gene encodes CDR1 SGHTA and CDR2 FQGNSA. Trimming stripped 2 bases from V and 0 bases from J, with 8 bases between. CDR3 amino acids: CASSLRESSGNTIYF. In DNA form, the CDR3 reads TGTGCCAGCAGCTTAAGGGAAAGCTCTGGAAACACCATATATTTT.

To note about this clone: The junction shows a germline mismatch at one end, possibly a read error. This rearrangement joins TRBV30 to TRBJ2-1, with D perhaps matching TRBD2 (6 bases). The CDR3 has 14 residues. Germline V lookup: CDR1 GTSNPN, CDR2 SVGIG (reference sequence). The CDR3 bases are TGTGCCTGGGAAGGGACTCCTGGCTACGATGAGCAGTTCTTC. Translating gives CAWEGTPGYDEQFF. Drawing the rest from reference TRBV30 and TRBJ2-1, the complete variable domain is SQTIHQWPATLVQPVGSPLSLECTVEGTSNPNLYWYRQAAGRGLQLLFYSVGIGQISSEVPQNLSASRPQDRQFILSSKKLLLSDSGFYLCAWEGTPGYDEQFFGPGTRLTVL.